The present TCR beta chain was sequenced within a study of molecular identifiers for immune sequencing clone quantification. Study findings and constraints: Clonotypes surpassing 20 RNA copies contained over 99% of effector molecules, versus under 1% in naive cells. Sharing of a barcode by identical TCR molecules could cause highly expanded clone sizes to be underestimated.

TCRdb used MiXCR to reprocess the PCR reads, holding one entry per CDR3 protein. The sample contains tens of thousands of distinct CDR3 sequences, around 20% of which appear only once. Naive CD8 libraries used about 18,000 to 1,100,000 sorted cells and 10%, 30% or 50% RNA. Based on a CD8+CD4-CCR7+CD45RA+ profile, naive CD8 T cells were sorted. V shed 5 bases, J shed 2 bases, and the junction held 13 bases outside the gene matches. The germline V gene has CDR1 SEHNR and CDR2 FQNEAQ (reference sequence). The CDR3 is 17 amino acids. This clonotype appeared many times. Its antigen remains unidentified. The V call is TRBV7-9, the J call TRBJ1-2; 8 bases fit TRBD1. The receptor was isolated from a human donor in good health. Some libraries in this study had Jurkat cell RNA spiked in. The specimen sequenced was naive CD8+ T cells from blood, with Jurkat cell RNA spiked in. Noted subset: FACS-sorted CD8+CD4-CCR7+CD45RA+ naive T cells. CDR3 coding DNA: TGTGCCAGCAGCCCACTTCTACTTGGACAGGGAAACTATGGCTACACCTTC. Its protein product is CASSPLLLGQGNYGYTF.